This entry concerns a single T cell receptor beta chain. Its antigen is undetermined. This entry belongs to a study of T cells in Graves' hyperthyroidism and ophthalmopathy. For the study at large: At initial diagnosis, before any treatment had begun, peripheral blood was obtained. Overall study findings and caveats: A model using 13 V-J features told ophthalmopathy apart from stable hyperthyroidism.

Patients were excluded because of uncontrolled infection, other autoimmune disease, pregnancy or lactation. Thyroid ultrasound and orbital computed tomography, with clinical symptoms and serum thyroxine and TRAb, informed diagnoses. Deletions cut 5 bases from V and 1 base from J, with 21 bases between. Germline V CDR1 and CDR2: KGHSH, LQKENI. This CDR3 is 17 amino acids long. Researchers took RNA transcripts and amplified the TCR beta CDR3 regions from them. Primed by the HTBI set, a first-round RT-PCR was run on the TCR CDR3. TCRdb re-derived calls from the multiplex PCR reads in MiXCR, one entry per CDR3 protein. This sample has under 800,000 distinct CDR3 sequences, with about 14% found just once.

The chain combines TRBV18 with TRBJ2-7; perhaps TRBD2 as D (6 bases). This sequence was found in a woman aged 18-29 years with Graves' hyperthyroidism. The specimen sequenced was blood. CDR3 amino acids: CASSSYGGSLGSYEQYF. CDR3 nucleotides: TGTGCCAGCTCATCCTACGGGGGAAGTTTGGGGTCCTACGAGCAGTACTTC.